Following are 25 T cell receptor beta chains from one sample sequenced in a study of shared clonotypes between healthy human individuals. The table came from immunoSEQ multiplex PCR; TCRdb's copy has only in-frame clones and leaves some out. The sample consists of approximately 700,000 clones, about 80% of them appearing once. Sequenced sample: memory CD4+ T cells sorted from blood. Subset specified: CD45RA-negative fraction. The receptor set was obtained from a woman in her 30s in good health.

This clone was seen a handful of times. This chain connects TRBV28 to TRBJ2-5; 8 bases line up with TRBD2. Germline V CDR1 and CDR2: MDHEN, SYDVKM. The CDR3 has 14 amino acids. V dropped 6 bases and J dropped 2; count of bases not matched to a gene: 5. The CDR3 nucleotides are TGTGCCAGCAGACTAGCGGCCGGTCAAGAGACCCAGTACTTC. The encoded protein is CASRLAAGQETQYF.

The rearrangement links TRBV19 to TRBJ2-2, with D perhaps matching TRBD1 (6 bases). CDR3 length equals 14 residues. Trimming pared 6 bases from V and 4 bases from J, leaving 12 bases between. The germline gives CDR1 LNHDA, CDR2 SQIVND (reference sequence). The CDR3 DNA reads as TGTGCCAGTAGATTTATAGGGGGCACCGGGGAGCTGTTTTTT. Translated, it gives CASRFIGGTGELFF.

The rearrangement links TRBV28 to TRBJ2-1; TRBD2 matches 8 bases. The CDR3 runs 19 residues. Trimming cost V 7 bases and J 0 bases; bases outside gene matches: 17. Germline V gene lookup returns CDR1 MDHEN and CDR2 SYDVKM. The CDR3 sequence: CASTFLAGRVRHSYNEQFF. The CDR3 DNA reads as TGTGCCAGCACTTTTTTAGCGGGACGGGTTCGGCACTCCTACAATGAGCAGTTCTTC.

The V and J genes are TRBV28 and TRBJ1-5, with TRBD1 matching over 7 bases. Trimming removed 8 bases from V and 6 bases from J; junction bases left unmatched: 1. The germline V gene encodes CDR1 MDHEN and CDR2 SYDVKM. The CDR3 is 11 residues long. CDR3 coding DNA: TGTGCCAGCGGACAGGTTCAGCCCCAGCATTTT. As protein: CASGQVQPQHF.

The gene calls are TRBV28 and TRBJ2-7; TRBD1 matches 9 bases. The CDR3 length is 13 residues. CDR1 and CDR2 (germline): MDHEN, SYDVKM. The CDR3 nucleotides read TGTGCGGGAGGACAGGGGAGCTCCTACGAGCAGTACTTC. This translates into CAGGQGSSYEQYF.

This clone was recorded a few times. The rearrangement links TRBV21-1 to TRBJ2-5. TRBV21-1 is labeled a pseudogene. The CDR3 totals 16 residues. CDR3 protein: CAGIGGGVGFEETQYF. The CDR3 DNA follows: TGTGCCGGCATTGGAGGGGGTGTAGGATTCGAAGAGACCCAGTACTTC.

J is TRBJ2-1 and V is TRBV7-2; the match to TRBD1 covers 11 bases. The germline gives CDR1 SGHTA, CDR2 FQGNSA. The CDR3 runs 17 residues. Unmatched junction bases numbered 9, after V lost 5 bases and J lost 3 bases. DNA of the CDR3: TGTGCCAGCAGCGCAGACCCCGGGACAGGGGGCTACAATGAGCAGTTCTTC. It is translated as CASSADPGTGGYNEQFF.

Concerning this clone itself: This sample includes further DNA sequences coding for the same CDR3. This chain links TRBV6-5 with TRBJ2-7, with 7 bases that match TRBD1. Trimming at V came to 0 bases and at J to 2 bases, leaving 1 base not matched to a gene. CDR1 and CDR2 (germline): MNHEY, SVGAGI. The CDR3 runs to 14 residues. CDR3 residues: CASSYSGTAYEQYF. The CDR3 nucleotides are TGTGCCAGCAGTTACTCCGGGACAGCCTACGAGCAGTACTTC.

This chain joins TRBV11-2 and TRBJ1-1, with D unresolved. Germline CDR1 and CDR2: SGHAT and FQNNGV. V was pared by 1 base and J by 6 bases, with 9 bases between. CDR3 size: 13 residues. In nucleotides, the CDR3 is TGTGCCAGCAGCTTAGTAGCTTCCCCTGAAGCTTTCTTT. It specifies CASSLVASPEAFF. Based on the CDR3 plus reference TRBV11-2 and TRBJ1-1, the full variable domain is EAGVAQSPRYKIIEKRQSVAFWCNPISGHATLYWYQQILGQGPKLLIQFQNNGVVDDSQLPKDRFSAERLKGVDSTLKIQPAKLEDSAVYLCASSLVASPEAFFGQGTRLTVV.

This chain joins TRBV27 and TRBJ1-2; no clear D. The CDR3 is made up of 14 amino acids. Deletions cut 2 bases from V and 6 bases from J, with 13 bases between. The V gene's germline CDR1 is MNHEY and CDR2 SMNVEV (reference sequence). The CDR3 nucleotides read TGTGCCAGCAGTTTAACACCAAGGATCGATGGCTACACCTTC. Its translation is CASSLTPRIDGYTF.

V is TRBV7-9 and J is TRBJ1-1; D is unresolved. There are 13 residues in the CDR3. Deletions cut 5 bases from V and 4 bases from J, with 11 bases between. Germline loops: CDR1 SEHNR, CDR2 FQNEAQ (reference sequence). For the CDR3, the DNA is TGTGCCAGCAGCCCTATTAGTGTCACTGAAGCTTTCTTT. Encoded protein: CASSPISVTEAFF.

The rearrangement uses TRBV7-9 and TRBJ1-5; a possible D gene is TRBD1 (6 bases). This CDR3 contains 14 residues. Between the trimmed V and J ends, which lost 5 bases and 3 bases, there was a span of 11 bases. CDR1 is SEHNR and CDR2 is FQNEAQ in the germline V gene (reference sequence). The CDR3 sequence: CASSAPGHNQPQHF. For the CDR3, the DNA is TGTGCCAGCAGCGCCCCGGGACACAATCAGCCCCAGCATTTT.

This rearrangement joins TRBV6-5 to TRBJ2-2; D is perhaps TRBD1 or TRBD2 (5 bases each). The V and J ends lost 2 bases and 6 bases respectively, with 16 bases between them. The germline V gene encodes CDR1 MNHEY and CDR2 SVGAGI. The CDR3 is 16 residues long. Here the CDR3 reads CASSYRFVRGAGELFF. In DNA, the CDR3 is TGTGCCAGCAGTTACCGGTTTGTGAGAGGGGCCGGGGAGCTGTTTTTT.

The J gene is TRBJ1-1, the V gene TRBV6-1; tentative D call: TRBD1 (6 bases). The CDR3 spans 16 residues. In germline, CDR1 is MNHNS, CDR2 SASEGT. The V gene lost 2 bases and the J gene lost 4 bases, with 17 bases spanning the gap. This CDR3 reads CASSERRGALGTEAFF. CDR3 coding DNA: TGTGCCAGCAGTGAAAGGAGGGGGGCGCTCGGCACTGAAGCTTTCTTT.

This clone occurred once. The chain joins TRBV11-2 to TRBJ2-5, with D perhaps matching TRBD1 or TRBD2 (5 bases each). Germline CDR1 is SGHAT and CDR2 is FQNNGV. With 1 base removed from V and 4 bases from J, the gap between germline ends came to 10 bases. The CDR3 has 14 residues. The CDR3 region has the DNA TGTGCCAGCAGCTTAGTCAGGGCGGGAGAGACCCAGTACTTC. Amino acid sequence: CASSLVRAGETQYF.

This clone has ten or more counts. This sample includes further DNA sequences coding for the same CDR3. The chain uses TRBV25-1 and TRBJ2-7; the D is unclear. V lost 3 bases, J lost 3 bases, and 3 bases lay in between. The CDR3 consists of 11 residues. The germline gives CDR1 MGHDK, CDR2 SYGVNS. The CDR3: CASSDRYEQYF. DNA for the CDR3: TGTGCCAGCAGTGATCGCTACGAGCAGTACTTC.

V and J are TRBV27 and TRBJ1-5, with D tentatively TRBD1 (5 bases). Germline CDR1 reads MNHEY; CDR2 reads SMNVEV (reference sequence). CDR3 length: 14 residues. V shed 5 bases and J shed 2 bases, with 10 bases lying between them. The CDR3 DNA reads TGTGCCAGCAGTAGGCAGGGAGGCAATCAGCCCCAGCATTTT. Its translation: CASSRQGGNQPQHF.

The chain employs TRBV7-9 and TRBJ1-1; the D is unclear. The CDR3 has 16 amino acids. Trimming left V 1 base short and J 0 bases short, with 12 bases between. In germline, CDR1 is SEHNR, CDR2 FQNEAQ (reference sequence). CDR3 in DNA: TGTGCCAGCAGCTTAGACGATCCGTCTTTGAACACTGAAGCTTTCTTT. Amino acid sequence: CASSLDDPSLNTEAFF.

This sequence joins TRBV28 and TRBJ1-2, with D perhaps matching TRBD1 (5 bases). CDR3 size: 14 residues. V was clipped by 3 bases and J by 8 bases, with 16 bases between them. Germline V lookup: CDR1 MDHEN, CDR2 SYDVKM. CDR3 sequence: CASSFQAGKFGYTF. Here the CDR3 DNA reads TGTGCCAGCAGTTTTCAGGCAGGGAAATTCGGCTACACCTTC.

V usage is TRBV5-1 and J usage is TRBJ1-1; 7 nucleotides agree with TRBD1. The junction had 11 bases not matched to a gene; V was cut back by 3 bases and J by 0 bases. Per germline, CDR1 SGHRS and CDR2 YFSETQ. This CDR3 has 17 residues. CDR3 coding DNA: TGCGCCAGCAGCTCGACAGGGTATAGTGCGATGAACACTGAAGCTTTCTTT. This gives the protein CASSSTGYSAMNTEAFF.

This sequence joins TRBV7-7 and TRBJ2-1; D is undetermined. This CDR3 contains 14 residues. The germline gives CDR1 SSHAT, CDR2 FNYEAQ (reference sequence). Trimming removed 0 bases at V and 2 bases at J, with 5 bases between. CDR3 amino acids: CASSLAGTYNEQFF. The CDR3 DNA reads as TGTGCCAGCAGCTTAGCGGGGACCTACAATGAGCAGTTCTTC. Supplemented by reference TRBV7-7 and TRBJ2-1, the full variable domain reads GAGVSQSPRYKVTKRGQDVTLRCDPISSHATLYWYQQALGQGPEFLTYFNYEAQPDKSGLPSDRFSAERPEGSISTLTIQRTEQRDSAMYRCASSLAGTYNEQFFGPGTRLTVL.

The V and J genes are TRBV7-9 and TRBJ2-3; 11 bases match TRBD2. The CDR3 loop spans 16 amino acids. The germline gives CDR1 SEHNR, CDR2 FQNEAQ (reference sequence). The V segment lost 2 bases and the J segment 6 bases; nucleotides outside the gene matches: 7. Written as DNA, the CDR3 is TGTGCCAGCAGCTTATTACTAGCGGGGGAATCGGATACGCAGTATTTT. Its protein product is CASSLLLAGESDTQYF.

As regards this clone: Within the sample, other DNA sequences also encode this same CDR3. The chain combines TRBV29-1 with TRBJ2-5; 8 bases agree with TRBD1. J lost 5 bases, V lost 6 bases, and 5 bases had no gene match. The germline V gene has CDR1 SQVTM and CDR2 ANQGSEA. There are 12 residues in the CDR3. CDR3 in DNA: TGCAGCGTGAGGACAGGGTTGGAGACCCAGTACTTC. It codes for CSVRTGLETQYF.

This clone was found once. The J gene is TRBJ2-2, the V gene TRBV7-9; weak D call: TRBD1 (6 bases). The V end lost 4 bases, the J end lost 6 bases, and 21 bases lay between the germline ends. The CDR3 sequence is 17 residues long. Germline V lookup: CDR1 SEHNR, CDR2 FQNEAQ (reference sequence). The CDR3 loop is CASSSRTGWRSPGELFF. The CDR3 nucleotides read TGTGCCAGCAGCTCCCGAACAGGGTGGAGGAGCCCCGGGGAGCTGTTTTTT.

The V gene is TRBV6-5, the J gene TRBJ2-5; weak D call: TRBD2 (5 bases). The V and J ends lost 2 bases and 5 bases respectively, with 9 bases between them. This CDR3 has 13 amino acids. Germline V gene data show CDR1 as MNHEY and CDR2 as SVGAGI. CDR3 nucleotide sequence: TGTGCCAGCAGTTACAGCGGTCTGGAGACCCAGTACTTC. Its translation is CASSYSGLETQYF.